A single sample gave rise to the 14 T cell receptor beta chains below, sequenced in a study of T cell repertoires in cytomegalovirus infection. Their antigen targets remain unknown. TCRdb re-called the reads with MiXCR, one entry per CDR3 protein. The sample contains 450,000 to 550,000 distinct CDR3 sequences, roughly 42% of which appear only once. The material sequenced was cultured PBMCs, taken from culture after CMV antigen stimulation. These receptors were collected from a human donor in good health (CMV status not recorded). Some clones in this sample may be carry-over from other donors' samples.

This chain connects TRBV6-5 to TRBJ2-5; 11 bases map to TRBD1. CDR3 length: 12 amino acids. Germline lookup yields CDR1 MNHEY and CDR2 SVGAGI. The V and J ends lost 5 bases and 10 bases, in that order; junction bases with no gene match: 3. The CDR3 loop is CASSRTGGFQYF. The CDR3 DNA is TGTGCCAGCAGTAGGACAGGGGGCTTCCAGTACTTC.

J is TRBJ2-3 and V is TRBV6-1, with D unclear. The CDR3 totals 14 residues. The V gene's germline CDR1 is MNHNS and CDR2 SASEGT. V was clipped by 5 bases and J by 5 bases, with 14 bases between them. The CDR3 bases are TGTGCCAGCAGTACTGGCGCCCCGGTAGATACGCAGTATTTT. It encodes CASSTGAPVDTQYF.

CDR3 coding DNA: TGTGCCAGCAGCCGGGACTACCGGAATGAGCAGTTCTTC. Translated: CASSRDYRNEQFF. V gene TRBV7-9 combines with J gene TRBJ2-1; 7 nucleotides align to TRBD2. The length of the CDR3 is 13 residues. Germline V CDR1 and CDR2: SEHNR, FQNEAQ (reference sequence). J gave up 7 bases and V 5 bases, and 5 bases lay outside the gene matches.

The J gene is TRBJ1-2, the V gene TRBV6-1; D not resolved. The CDR3 contains 13 residues. Germline CDR1 reads MNHNS; CDR2 reads SASEGT. V was clipped by 8 bases and J by 2 bases, with 12 bases between them. CDR3 bases: TGTGCCAGCCACGGACGGTCGAACTATGGCTACACCTTC. Amino acids: CASHGRSNYGYTF.

This clonotype came up a few times. The chain combines TRBV27 with TRBJ2-5; TRBD2 aligns across 10 bases. The V gene end was trimmed by 11 bases and the J gene end by 9 bases; junction bases not matched to a gene: 21. The CDR3 spans 16 residues. Looked up from germline, CDR1 is MNHEY and CDR2 is SMNVEV (reference sequence). CDR3 sequence reads: CAEVFEVAGGLTAQYF. In nucleotides, the CDR3 is TGTGCCGAAGTGTTTGAGGTAGCGGGAGGTCTTACGGCCCAGTACTTC.

The sample holds a few counts of this clonotype. This rearrangement joins TRBV10-3 to TRBJ2-5; D is possibly TRBD1 or TRBD2 (6 bases each). Germline values: CDR1 ENHRY, CDR2 SYGVKD. The CDR3 spans 11 residues. The V end was cut by 8 bases, the J end by 4 bases, with 8 bases between. CDR3 DNA: TGTGCCATCGGGGGGCGAGAGACCCAGTACTTC. It yields the protein CAIGGRETQYF.

This chain uses TRBV12-3 or TRBV12-4 with TRBJ2-3; a possible D gene is TRBD2 (6 bases). The V and J ends lost 1 base and 5 bases respectively, with 10 bases between them. The CDR3 contains 14 residues. The CDR3 region is CASSLDRGEDTQYF. The CDR3 DNA sequence: TGTGCCAGCAGTTTAGACCGCGGGGAAGATACGCAGTATTTT.

The chain recombines TRBV23-1 with TRBJ1-1, with 12 bases aligning to TRBD1. Being an ORF, TRBV23-1 has a function that is uncertain. The CDR3 has 18 amino acids. The junction had 11 bases not matched to a gene; V was cut back by 0 bases and J by 6 bases. CDR3 region: CASSQSDRDRGREAEAFF. DNA of the CDR3: TGCGCCAGCAGTCAATCGGACCGGGACAGGGGGCGCGAGGCTGAAGCTTTCTTT.

The CDR3 reads CASSLGGRVYEQYF. CDR3 in DNA: TGTGCCAGCAGCTTAGGCGGGAGGGTCTACGAGCAGTACTTC. The J gene is TRBJ2-7, the V gene TRBV7-2; 9 bases are a match to TRBD2. The germline V gene has CDR1 SGHTA and CDR2 FQGNSA. This CDR3 is 14 amino acids long. The junction had 1 base not matched to a gene; V was cut back by 1 base and J by 3 bases.

V usage is TRBV5-1 and J usage is TRBJ1-1, with D perhaps matching TRBD1 (5 bases). V lost 2 bases and J lost 7, with 9 bases in between. This CDR3 comprises 12 residues. Germline CDR1 and CDR2: SGHRS and YFSETQ. CDR3 nucleotides: TGCGCCAGCAGCTTCGGAGGGGTTGAAGCTTTCTTT. Translation gives CASSFGGVEAFF. Complete variable domain (other parts from reference TRBV5-1 and TRBJ1-1): KAGVTQTPRYLIKTRGQQVTLSCSPISGHRSVSWYQQTPGQGLQFLFEYFSETQRNKGNFPGRFSGRQFSNSRSEMNVSTLELGDSALYLCASSFGGVEAFFGQGTRLTVV.

V and J are TRBV15 and TRBJ2-7; D is undetermined. The V end was cut by 1 base, the J end by 11 bases, with 15 bases between. The CDR3 contains 13 residues. Germline CDR1 reads LNHNV; CDR2 reads YYDKDF (reference sequence). The DNA of the CDR3 is TGTGCCACCAGCAGAGGGGCGGCGATTGGGGAGTACTTC. It yields the protein CATSRGAAIGEYF.

This clonotype was detected only a few times. The chain is built from TRBV7-6 and TRBJ1-6, with TRBD1 as a possible D gene (6 bases). V shed 2 bases and J shed 6 bases, with 11 bases lying between them. This CDR3 region has 15 residues. Per germline, CDR1 SGHVS and CDR2 FNYEAQ. The CDR3 reads CASSLTDSFNSPLHF. The CDR3 nucleotides read TGTGCCAGCAGCTTAACGGACAGTTTTAATTCACCCCTCCACTTT.

A few counts support this clonotype. V and J are TRBV7-2 and TRBJ1-3; no clear D. The CDR3 runs 13 residues. The ends were cut back, 6 bases at V and 0 bases at J, with 6 bases in the middle. Germline CDR1 is SGHTA and CDR2 is FQGNSA. DNA of the CDR3: TGTGCCAGCAGAGAGAGCTCTGGAAACACCATATATTTT. It yields the protein CASRESSGNTIYF.

The V gene is TRBV6-5, the J gene TRBJ2-7, with 7 bases that match TRBD2. This CDR3 is 16 amino acids long. Germline V gene sequence: CDR1 MNHEY, CDR2 SVGAGI. Trimming took 6 bases from V and 2 from J; bases not matched to a gene: 13. The CDR3 DNA reads as TGTGCCAGCAGCCCGTCTACTAGCGCAGGGACCTACGAGCAGTACTTC. Residues: CASSPSTSAGTYEQYF.